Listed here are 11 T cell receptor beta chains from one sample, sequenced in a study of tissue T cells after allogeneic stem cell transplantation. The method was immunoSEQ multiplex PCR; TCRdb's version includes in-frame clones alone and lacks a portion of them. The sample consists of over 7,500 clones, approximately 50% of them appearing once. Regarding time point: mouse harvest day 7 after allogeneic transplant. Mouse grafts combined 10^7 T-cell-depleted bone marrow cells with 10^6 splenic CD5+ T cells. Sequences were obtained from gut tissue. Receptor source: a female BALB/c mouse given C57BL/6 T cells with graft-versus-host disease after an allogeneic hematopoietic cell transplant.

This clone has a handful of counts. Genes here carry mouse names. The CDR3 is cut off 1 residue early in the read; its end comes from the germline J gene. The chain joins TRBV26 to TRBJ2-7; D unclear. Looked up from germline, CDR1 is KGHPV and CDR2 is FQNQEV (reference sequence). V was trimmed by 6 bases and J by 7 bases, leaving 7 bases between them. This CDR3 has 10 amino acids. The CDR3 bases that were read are TGTGCCAGCAGGGCAGTCGAACAGTAC. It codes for CASRAVEQY. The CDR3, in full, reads CASRAVEQYF.

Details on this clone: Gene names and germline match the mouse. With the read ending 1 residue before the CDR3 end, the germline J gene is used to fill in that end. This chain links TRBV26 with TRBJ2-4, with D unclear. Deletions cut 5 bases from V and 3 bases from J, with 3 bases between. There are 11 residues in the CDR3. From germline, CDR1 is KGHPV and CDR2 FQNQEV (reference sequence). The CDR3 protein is CASSGQNTLYF. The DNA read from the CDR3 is TGTGCCAGCAGTGGGCAAAACACCTTGTAC. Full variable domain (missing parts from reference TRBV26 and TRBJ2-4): NSKVIQTPRYLVKGQGQKAKMRCIPEKGHPVVFWYQQNKNNEFKFLINFQNQEVLQQIDMTEKRFSAECPSNSPCSLEIQSSEAGDSALYLCASSGQNTLYFGAGTRLSVL.

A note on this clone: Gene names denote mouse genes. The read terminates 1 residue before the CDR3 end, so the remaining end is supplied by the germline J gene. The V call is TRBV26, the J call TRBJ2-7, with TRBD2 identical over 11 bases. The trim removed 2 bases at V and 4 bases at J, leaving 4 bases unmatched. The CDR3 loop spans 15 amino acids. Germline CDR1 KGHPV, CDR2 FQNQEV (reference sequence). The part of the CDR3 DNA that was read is TGTGCCAGCAGTCTGGGGACTGGGGGCCCTTATGAACAGTAC. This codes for CASSLGTGGPYEQY. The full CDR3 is CASSLGTGGPYEQYF.

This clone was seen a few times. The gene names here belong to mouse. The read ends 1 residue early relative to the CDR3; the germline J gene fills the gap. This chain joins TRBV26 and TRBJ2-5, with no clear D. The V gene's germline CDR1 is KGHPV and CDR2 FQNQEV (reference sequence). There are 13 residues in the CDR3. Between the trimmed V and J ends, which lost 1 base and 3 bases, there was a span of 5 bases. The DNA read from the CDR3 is TGTGCCAGCAGTCTGTTGGAGCAAGACACCCAGTAC. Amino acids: CASSLLEQDTQY. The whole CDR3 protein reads CASSLLEQDTQYF.

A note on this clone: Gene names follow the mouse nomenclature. The CDR3 spells CASSARQGTNERLFF. The DNA read from the CDR3 is TGTGCCAGCTCTGCCCGACAGGGGACCAACGAAAGATTATTT. The chain couples TRBV12-1 to TRBJ1-4; 8 bases map to TRBD1. Read data end 1 residue before the CDR3 end; the end is taken from the germline J gene. Germline V gene sequence: CDR1 SGHSN, CDR2 HYEKVE. This CDR3 contains 15 residues. V lost 3 bases, J lost 3 bases, and 5 bases stayed unmatched.

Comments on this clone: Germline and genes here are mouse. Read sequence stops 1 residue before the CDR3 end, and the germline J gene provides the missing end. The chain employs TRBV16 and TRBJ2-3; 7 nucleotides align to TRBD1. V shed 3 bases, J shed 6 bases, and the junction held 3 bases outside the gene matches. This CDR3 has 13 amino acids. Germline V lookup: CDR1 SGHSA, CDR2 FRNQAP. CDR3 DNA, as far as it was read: TGTGCAAGCAGCTTCACAGGGGTGGAAACGCTGTAT. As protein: CASSFTGVETLY. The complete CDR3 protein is CASSFTGVETLYF.

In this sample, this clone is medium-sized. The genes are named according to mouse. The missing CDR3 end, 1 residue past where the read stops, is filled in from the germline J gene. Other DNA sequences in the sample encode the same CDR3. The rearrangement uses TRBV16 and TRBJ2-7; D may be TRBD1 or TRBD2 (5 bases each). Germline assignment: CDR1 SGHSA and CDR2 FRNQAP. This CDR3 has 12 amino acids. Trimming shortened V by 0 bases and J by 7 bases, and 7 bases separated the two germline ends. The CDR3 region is CASSLDRDEQYF. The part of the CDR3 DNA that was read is TGTGCAAGCAGCTTAGACAGGGACGAACAGTAC.

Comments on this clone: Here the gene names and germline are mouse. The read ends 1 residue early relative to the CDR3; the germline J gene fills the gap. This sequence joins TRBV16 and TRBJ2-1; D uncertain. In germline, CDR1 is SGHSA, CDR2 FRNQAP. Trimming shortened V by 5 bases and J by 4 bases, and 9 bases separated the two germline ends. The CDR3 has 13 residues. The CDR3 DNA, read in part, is TGTGCAAGCAGCGGGTCAGAATATGCTGAGCAGTTC. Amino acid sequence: CASSGSEYAEQF. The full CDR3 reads CASSGSEYAEQFF.

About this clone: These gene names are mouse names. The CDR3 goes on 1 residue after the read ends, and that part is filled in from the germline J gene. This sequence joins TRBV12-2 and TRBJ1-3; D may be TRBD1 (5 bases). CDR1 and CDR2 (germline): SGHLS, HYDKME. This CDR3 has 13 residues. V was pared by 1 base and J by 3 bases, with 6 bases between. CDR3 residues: CASSLRGGNTLYF. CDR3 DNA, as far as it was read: TGTGCCAGCTCTCTAAGGGGTGGAAATACGCTCTAT.

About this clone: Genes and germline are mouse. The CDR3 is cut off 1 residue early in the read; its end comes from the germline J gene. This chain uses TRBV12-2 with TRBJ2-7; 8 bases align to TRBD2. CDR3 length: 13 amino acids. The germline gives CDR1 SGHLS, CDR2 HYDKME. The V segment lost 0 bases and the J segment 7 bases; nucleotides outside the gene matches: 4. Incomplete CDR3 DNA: TGTGCCAGCTCTCTCGGGGGGGCGAGGGAACAGTAC. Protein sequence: CASSLGGAREQY. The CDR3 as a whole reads CASSLGGAREQYF.

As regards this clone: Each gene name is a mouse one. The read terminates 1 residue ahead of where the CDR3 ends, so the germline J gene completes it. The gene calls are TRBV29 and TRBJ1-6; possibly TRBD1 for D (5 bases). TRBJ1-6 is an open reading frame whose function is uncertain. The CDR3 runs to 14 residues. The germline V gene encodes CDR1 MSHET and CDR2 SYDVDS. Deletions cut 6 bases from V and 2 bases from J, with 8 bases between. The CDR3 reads CASSRDPYNSPLYF. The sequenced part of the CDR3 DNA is TGTGCTAGCAGCCGGGACCCCTATAATTCGCCCCTCTAC.